This is a list of T cell receptor beta chains from one sample in a study of T-cell memory formation after mild COVID-19. Using its own MiXCR run on the 5' RACE reads, TCRdb lists one record per CDR3 protein. Of under 350,000 distinct CDR3 sequences listed, about 17% were seen once; the top ten hold about a fifth. Sequencing used PBMCs or a T cell subset sorted from them (not recorded which). These receptor sequences come from a man younger than 30 who had mild COVID-19 (a few samples of this study predate the infection). Cell type and time point are not known. CDR3s include the opening cysteine and the closing phenylalanine or tryptophan. The order of the fields is J gene, CDR3 length, V gene, clone size, CDR3 protein. The size of a clone is reported for some rows only, either as once, few or many, or as a class for expanded clones.

TRBJ2-1,14,TRBV24-1,many,CATSDLWGSGEQFF
TRBJ2-6,15,TRBV6-2/TRBV6-3,NA,CASSRVRGSDNVLTF
TRBJ1-6,16,TRBV6-5,NA,CASSPNRGAENSPLHF
TRBJ1-2,13,TRBV29-1,NA,CSVEGTAVYGYTF
TRBJ1-6,12,TRBV20-1,many,CSAVDSASPLHF
TRBJ2-7,13,TRBV6-2/TRBV6-3,NA,CASSRDRSYEQYF
TRBJ2-1,14,TRBV29-1,many,CSAGSGGTYNEQFF
TRBJ1-3,15,TRBV7-8,NA,CASSLEGQGTNTIYF
TRBJ1-1,15,TRBV4-3,NA,CASSQDLGRGTEAFF
TRBJ2-7,15,TRBV4-3,NA,CASSQGWDSSYEQYF
TRBJ2-2,13,TRBV10-3,many,CASRGADAGELFF
TRBJ1-1,15,TRBV9,many,CASSDVQGLVTEAFF
TRBJ2-1,17,TRBV9,few,CASSVQPEPGGYNEQFF
TRBJ2-1,17,TRBV7-9,NA,CASSLGTGGPIYNEQFF
TRBJ1-6,15,TRBV29-1,few,CSVTTGREYNSPLHF
TRBJ1-1,14,TRBV6-5,few,CASSADSTNTEAFF
TRBJ2-5,16,TRBV11-2,many,CASSWHEDRGSETQYF
TRBJ2-3,16,TRBV4-1,NA,CASSQELTSFTDTQYF
TRBJ2-2,15,TRBV4-1,NA,CASRPRGDVPGELFF
TRBJ1-5,15,TRBV12-3/TRBV12-4,NA,CASSPPGAGNQPQHF
TRBJ2-3,12,TRBV12-3/TRBV12-4,NA,CASRTGPDTQYF
TRBJ2-3,16,TRBV14,NA,CASSRRLVTHTDTQYF
TRBJ2-1,14,TRBV25-1,many,CASSEGGPYNEQFF
TRBJ2-2,17,TRBV18,few,CASSPPIGAANTGELFF
TRBJ1-2,12,TRBV29-1,few,CSVARQERGYTF
TRBJ2-5,14,TRBV20-1,NA,CSARDSGNWETQYF
TRBJ1-2,13,TRBV6-5,NA,CASSDTGNYGYTF
TRBJ2-1,16,TRBV4-3,NA,CASSQGGLAGYNEQFF
TRBJ2-1,13,TRBV6-2/TRBV6-3,few,CASSYGLGAGQFF
TRBJ2-1,14,TRBV12-5,few,CASAEGAVYNEQFF
TRBJ2-7,14,TRBV20-1,few,CSATGGAPHYEQYF
TRBJ2-7,15,TRBV7-2,NA,CASSYSGTEAYEQYF
TRBJ1-6,15,TRBV20-1,few,CSARDYQGPASPLHF
TRBJ2-2,11,TRBV27,many,CASSQTGELFF
TRBJ2-3,16,TRBV28,few,CASSPGLAGPLDTQYF
TRBJ1-5,14,TRBV5-6,NA,CASSPWGAPQPQHF
TRBJ1-2,15,TRBV12-3/TRBV12-4,NA,CASSLFQGGRYGYTF
TRBJ2-3,17,TRBV11-2,few,CASSIPTGKASTDTQYF